Listed below are T cell receptor beta chains from one sample, sequenced in a study of T cells in Graves' hyperthyroidism and ophthalmopathy. Each CDR3 protein gets one entry after TCRdb re-called the multiplex PCR reads with MiXCR. The sample lists approximately 600,000 distinct CDR3 sequences, roughly 15% seen once, with 3% to 4% in the top ten. Sequences were obtained from blood. The receptors come from a woman in her 30s with Graves' hyperthyroidism. CDR3s leave out the opening cysteine and the closing phenylalanine or tryptophan. Fields, in order: V gene, clone size, CDR3 protein. Some rows have no size entry. The others give once, few or many, or a class for an expanded clone.

TRBV7-9,many,ASRAKGARLTDTQY
TRBV12-3/TRBV12-4,many,ASRAGTGGKTNEKLF
TRBV2,many,ASSEARRTSGLGETQY
TRBV18,few,ASSPMIGGDGYT
TRBV9,NA,ASSLPQQGWKETQY
TRBV29-1,few,SVLAYSTDTQY
TRBV28,many,ASSNPGQANNEKLF
TRBV14,few,ASSQVQGTEAF
TRBV7-9,few,ASSSSGQGMENIQY
TRBV15,NA,ATSRDTYGGPGYT
TRBV20-1,NA,SATLPRLAGSSADTGELF
TRBV11-2,many,ASSLGQYSGNTIY
TRBV10-3,few,AISGQGEQY
TRBV6-1,few,ASSFLPGGSGSMYEQY
TRBV5-1,few,ASSRTSGADNEQF
TRBV5-1,many,ASSFPESYNEQF
TRBV24-1,many,ATSDLGVTGRLNEQF
TRBV4-1,few,ASSPDSGTQY
TRBV24-1,few,ATSLASNNEQF
TRBV7-3,few,ASSLRGQGAISGANVLT
TRBV2,NA,ASSETRQETQY
TRBV28,many,AISLAGRDYEQY
TRBV28,many,ASSWNTPAGGPVETQY
TRBV12-3/TRBV12-4,many,ASSFSGGYT
TRBV10-3,NA,AISESGTSGNAGN
TRBV12-3/TRBV12-4,NA,ASSFSGLFGNTIY
TRBV9,NA,ASSAGQGARGTLY
TRBV5-1,few,ASSLTSGTTIQY
TRBV2,few,ASSETRGEKLF
TRBV7-3,NA,ASSLFGTASTDTQY
TRBV12-3/TRBV12-4,many,ASSPRPKDTQY
TRBV29-1,many,SVDQGDASTDTQY
TRBV12-5,NA,ASGSMEQPQH
TRBV5-5,few,ASSWDISMNTEAF
TRBV28,many,ASSLKLAGTESYNEQF
TRBV28,NA,ASTWTYTNEQF
TRBV4-1,few,ASSELRDTPYEQY
TRBV18,few,ASSPPGRDTDTQY
TRBV30,NA,AWRGGGTQY
TRBV4-1,few,ASSPMDRGQETQY
TRBV2,many,ASIENPVGDTQY
TRBV2,few,ASSEVTRGGKLF
TRBV5-1,NA,ASSLGTPGGAYEQY
TRBV20-1,many,SARWTGNYGYT
TRBV11-1,many,ASSLAGNYNEQF
TRBV7-8,many,ASSLVTGTSDYNEQF
TRBV28,many,ASRTGTPPSTDTQY
TRBV28,many,ASSDFLRAGQPQH
TRBV9,NA,ASSTLQGSETQY
TRBV7-8,many,ASSPGTSYNEQF
TRBV28,many,ASSLWADSYEQY
TRBV6-1,few,ASRRDFSGELF
TRBV25-1,few,ASSVAPGGVRTGELF